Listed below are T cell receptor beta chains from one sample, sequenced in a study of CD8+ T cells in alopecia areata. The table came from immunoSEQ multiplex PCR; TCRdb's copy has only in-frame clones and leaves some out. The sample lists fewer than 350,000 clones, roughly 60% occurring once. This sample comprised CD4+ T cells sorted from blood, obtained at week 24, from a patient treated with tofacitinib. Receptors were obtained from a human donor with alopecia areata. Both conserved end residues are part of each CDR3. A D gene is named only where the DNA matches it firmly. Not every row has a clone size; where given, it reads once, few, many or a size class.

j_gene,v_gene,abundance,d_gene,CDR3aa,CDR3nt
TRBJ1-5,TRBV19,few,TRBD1,CASSMDRDQPQHF,TGTGCCAGTAGTATGGACAGGGATCAGCCCCAGCATTTT
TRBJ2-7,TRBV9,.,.,CASSVEADYEQYF,TGTGCCAGCAGCGTAGAAGCGGATTACGAGCAGTACTTC
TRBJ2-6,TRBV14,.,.,CASSQASVLTF,TGTGCCAGCAGCCAAGCCAGCGTCCTGACTTTC
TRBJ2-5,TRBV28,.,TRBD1,CASNSPGTVQETQYF,TGTGCCAGCAATAGTCCCGGGACAGTCCAAGAGACCCAGTACTTC
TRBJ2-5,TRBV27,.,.,CASSPAYQETQYF,TGTGCCAGCAGTCCGGCGTACCAAGAGACCCAGTACTTC
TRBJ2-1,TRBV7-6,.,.,CASSLVWGALRYNEQFF,TGTGCCAGCAGCTTAGTGTGGGGGGCCCTCCGCTACAATGAGCAGTTCTTC
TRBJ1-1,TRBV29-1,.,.,CSVLGLRTDEAFF,TGCAGCGTTCTGGGACTCCGGACAGACGAAGCTTTCTTT
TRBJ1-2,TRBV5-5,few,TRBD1,CASSFSGGGYTF,TGTGCCAGCAGCTTCTCAGGGGGCGGCTACACCTTC
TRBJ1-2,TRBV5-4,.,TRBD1,CASSPFRQGEDGYTF,TGTGCCAGCAGCCCATTTCGACAGGGGGAAGATGGCTACACCTTC
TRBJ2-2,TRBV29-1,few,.,CSVGSYRTSGELFF,TGCAGCGTTGGGTCGTACAGGACAAGTGGGGAGCTGTTTTTT
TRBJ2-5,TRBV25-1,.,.,CASTVGPGTQYF,TGTGCCAGCACCGTCGGCCCGGGGACCCAGTACTTC
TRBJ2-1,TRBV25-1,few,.,CASSPTIDRSNEQFF,TGTGCCAGCAGCCCCACGATAGACAGGTCCAATGAGCAGTTCTTC
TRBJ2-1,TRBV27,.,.,CASRPDLKLNEQFF,TGTGCCAGCAGACCGGACTTAAAGCTAAATGAGCAGTTCTTC
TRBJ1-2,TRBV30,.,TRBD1,CALDRTYGYTF,TGTGCCCTGGACAGGACCTATGGCTACACCTTC
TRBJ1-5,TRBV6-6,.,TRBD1,CASSRDRNSNQPQHF,TGTGCCAGCAGTCGGGACAGAAATAGCAATCAGCCCCAGCATTTT
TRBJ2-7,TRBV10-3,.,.,CAIGGGGPTYEQYF,TGTGCCATCGGGGGAGGGGGTCCGACCTACGAGCAGTACTTC
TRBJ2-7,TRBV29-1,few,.,CSALRGASEQYF,TGCAGCGCCCTTAGGGGGGCGTCCGAGCAGTACTTC
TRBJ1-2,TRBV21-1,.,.,CASSKVETMYGYTF,TGTGCCAGCAGCAAAGTTGAGACCATGTATGGCTACACCTTC
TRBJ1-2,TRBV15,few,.,CATSRDSWTTPLRGYTF,TGTGCCACCAGCAGAGATAGTTGGACCACTCCACTGAGGGGCTACACCTTC
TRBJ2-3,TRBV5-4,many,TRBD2,CASSFPSGGRTDTQYF,TGTGCCAGCAGCTTCCCCAGCGGGGGGCGCACAGATACGCAGTATTTT
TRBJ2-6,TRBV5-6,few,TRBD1,CASSFIRGLVSGANVLTF,TGTGCCAGCAGCTTTATAAGGGGGCTCGTTTCTGGGGCCAACGTCCTGACTTTC
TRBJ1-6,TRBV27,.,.,CASRPQQGGYNSPLHF,TGTGCCAGCAGGCCCCAACAGGGCGGCTATAATTCACCCCTCCACTTT
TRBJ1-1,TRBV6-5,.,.,CASSLTGNTEAFF,TGTGCCAGCAGTTTAACAGGGAACACTGAAGCTTTCTTT
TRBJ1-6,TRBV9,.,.,CASSVEMGARGNSPLHF,TGTGCCAGCAGCGTAGAAATGGGGGCGAGAGGAAACTCACCCCTCCACTTT
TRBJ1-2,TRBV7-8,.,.,CASSLAGGSGYTF,TGTGCCAGCAGCTTAGCAGGAGGGAGTGGCTACACCTTC